The rows below give T cell receptor beta chains drawn from one sample of a study of response to subunit inactivated influenza vaccine. Using its own MiXCR run on the RT-PCR reads, TCRdb lists one record per CDR3 protein. The sample carries 710,000 or so distinct CDR3 sequences, about 15% recorded once. Sequenced here: PBMCs from blood, sampled about 12 days after vaccination. These receptors all stem from a man aged 50-59 years who received an inactivated influenza vaccine. CDR3s include the opening cysteine and the closing phenylalanine or tryptophan. A D gene is named only where the DNA matches it firmly. Clone size, where shown, is once, few, many, or a class for clones that have expanded.

D: NA; V: TRBV29-1; J: TRBJ2-5; size: NA; CDR3: CSVSRDQETQYF; DNA: TGCAGCGTTTCACGGGACCAAGAGACCCAGTACTTC
D: TRBD1; V: TRBV4-2; J: TRBJ1-2; size: few; CDR3: CASSHPGQGDGYTF; DNA: TGTGCCAGCAGCCACCCCGGACAGGGAGATGGCTACACCTTC
D: NA; V: TRBV30; J: TRBJ2-1; size: NA; CDR3: CAWSERESREQFF; DNA: TGTGCCTGGAGCGAACGCGAGTCACGGGAGCAGTTCTTC
D: NA; V: TRBV20-1; J: TRBJ2-7; size: few; CDR3: CSARDPDRFYEQYF; DNA: TGCAGTGCTAGAGATCCCGACAGGTTTTACGAGCAGTACTTC
D: NA; V: TRBV29-1; J: TRBJ1-2; size: few; CDR3: CSVELGYTF; DNA: TGCAGCGTTGAACTTGGCTACACCTTC
D: NA; V: TRBV7-9; J: TRBJ2-2; size: NA; CDR3: CASSLHTTGELFF; DNA: TGTGCCAGCAGCCTCCATACCACCGGGGAGCTGTTTTTT
D: NA; V: TRBV2; J: TRBJ1-1; size: many; CDR3: CASSGNRISIMNTEAFF; DNA: TGTGCCAGCAGCGGTAACAGGATCTCCATCATGAACACTGAAGCTTTCTTT
D: NA; V: TRBV3-1; J: TRBJ2-1; size: few; CDR3: CASTGTTVQFF; DNA: TGTGCCAGCACCGGGACCACGGTGCAGTTCTTC
D: TRBD2; V: TRBV24-1; J: TRBJ2-5; size: few; CDR3: CATSDGGEAQETQYF; DNA: TGTGCCACCAGTGACGGGGGGGAGGCCCAAGAGACCCAGTACTTC
D: NA; V: TRBV28; J: TRBJ1-1; size: NA; CDR3: CASSSFNTEAFF; DNA: TGTGCCAGCAGTAGTTTTAACACTGAAGCTTTCTTT
D: NA; V: TRBV6-5; J: TRBJ2-1; size: few; CDR3: CASSYSTGTEQFF; DNA: TGTGCCAGCAGTTACTCGACGGGGACGGAGCAGTTCTTC
D: TRBD1; V: TRBV28; J: TRBJ1-2; size: few; CDR3: CASTVLFRGRNYGYTF; DNA: TGTGCCAGCACAGTTTTATTCAGGGGGCGAAACTATGGCTACACCTTC
D: NA; V: TRBV9; J: TRBJ2-5; size: few; CDR3: CASSVAGHQETQYF; DNA: TGTGCCAGCAGCGTAGCGGGCCACCAAGAGACCCAGTACTTC
D: NA; V: TRBV7-9; J: TRBJ1-1; size: many; CDR3: CASSLGDLGAEAFF; DNA: TGTGCCAGCAGCTTAGGGGATCTCGGGGCTGAGGCTTTCTTT
D: TRBD2; V: TRBV12-3/TRBV12-4; J: TRBJ2-3; size: NA; CDR3: CASSLGSGGTDTQYF; DNA: TGTGCCAGCAGTTTGGGTAGCGGGGGCACAGATACGCAGTATTTT
D: TRBD1; V: TRBV28; J: TRBJ2-7; size: NA; CDR3: CASRTGTEEQYF; DNA: TGTGCCAGCAGGACAGGGACGGAGGAGCAGTACTTC
D: NA; V: TRBV7-2; J: TRBJ2-2; size: NA; CDR3: CASSSIINTGELFF; DNA: TGTGCCAGCAGTTCGATAATAAACACCGGGGAGCTGTTTTTT
D: NA; V: TRBV7-2; J: TRBJ1-1; size: few; CDR3: CASSLVRDGRAFF; DNA: TGTGCCAGCAGCTTAGTAAGGGACGGGAGAGCTTTCTTT
D: NA; V: TRBV20-1; J: TRBJ1-3; size: NA; CDR3: CSARDQESTIYF; DNA: TGCAGTGCTAGAGATCAGGAGAGCACCATATATTTT